The 3 T cell receptor beta chains below come from one sample, sequenced in a study of T cell clonotyping in hematopoietic cell transplantation. Produced via immunoSEQ multiplex PCR; TCRdb's table is partial and in-frame only. The sample has under 10,000 clones, 70% to 90% seen once. The material was PBMCs, obtained 180 days after allogeneic stem cell transplant. All receptors derive from a human patient who had an allogeneic stem cell transplant, so the T cells may come from the graft donor. The donor label of this sample is uncertain. Some clones in this sample may be carry-over from other donors' samples.

The rearrangement uses TRBV11-3 and TRBJ2-2; 7 nucleotides match TRBD1. This CDR3 has 16 residues. The germline CDR1 and CDR2 sequences are SGHNT and YENEEA. Losses at the gene ends were 8 bases for V and 1 base for J; bases not matched to a gene: 10. The CDR3 protein is CASCGSGTENTGELFF. The CDR3 DNA sequence: TGTGCCAGCTGCGGGTCCGGGACAGAGAACACCGGGGAGCTGTTTTTT. The complete variable domain, with remaining parts taken from reference TRBV11-3 and TRBJ2-2, reads EAGVVQSPRYKIIEKKQPVAFWCNPISGHNTLYWYLQNLGQGPELLIRYENEEAVDDSQLPKDRFSAERLKGVDSTLKIQPAELGDSAVYLCASCGSGTENTGELFFGEGSRLTVL.

This chain uses TRBV4-1 with TRBJ1-6; TRBD1 agrees at 8 bases. V was clipped by 2 bases and J by 7 bases; unmatched bases: 13. Per germline, CDR1 MGHRA and CDR2 YSYEKL. This CDR3 region has 18 residues. Here the CDR3 reads CASSQNPPGTGGNSPLHF. As DNA, the CDR3 is TGCGCCAGCAGCCAAAACCCCCCCGGGACAGGCGGCAATTCACCCCTCCACTTT.

CDR3 nucleotide sequence: TGCGCCAGCAGCCCCGGGACTAGCACAGATACGCAGTATTTT. Amino acid sequence: CASSPGTSTDTQYF. The genes are TRBV5-1 and TRBJ2-3, with a weak D call TRBD2 (6 bases). Germline V gene sequence: CDR1 SGHRS, CDR2 YFSETQ. Trimming pared 4 bases from V and 0 bases from J, leaving 9 bases between. The CDR3 has 14 residues.